The rows below give T cell receptor beta chains drawn from one sample of a study of T cell responses to AZD1222 COVID-19 vaccine. Data came from immunoSEQ multiplex PCR; TCRdb stores just in-frame clones and leaves some out. The table shows about 50,000 clones, with 80% to 90% occurring only once. Sequencing used peripheral blood, obtained on day 0 of AZD1222 vaccination. Receptors originate from an adult in good health. Each CDR3 is given with its conserved first and last residue. D genes are given only for firm matches. A row's size may be missing; if present it is once, few, many or a size class.

size,V,D,J,CDR3,DNA
NA,TRBV19,NA,TRBJ1-4,CASSIALRTPLGTNEKLFF,TGTGCCAGTAGTATAGCCCTGAGGACACCCTTGGGAACTAATGAAAAACTGTTTTTT
NA,TRBV18,NA,TRBJ1-6,CASSPLGSSPLHF,TGTGCCAGCTCACCACTAGGAAGTTCACCCCTCCACTTT
NA,TRBV30,NA,TRBJ1-1,CACGLWTEAFF,TGTGCCTGCGGGCTGTGGACTGAAGCTTTCTTT
NA,TRBV5-5,NA,TRBJ1-1,CASSSGPRRGNTEAFF,TGTGCCAGCAGCTCGGGACCGAGGAGAGGCAACACTGAAGCTTTCTTT
NA,TRBV27,NA,TRBJ2-2,CASNSDSGELFF,TGTGCCAGCAACTCCGACAGCGGGGAGCTGTTTTTT
NA,TRBV28,NA,TRBJ1-4,CASSPRGGYHEKLFF,TGTGCCAGCAGCCCCCGGGGCGGTTACCATGAAAAACTGTTTTTT
NA,TRBV27,NA,TRBJ1-1,CASMDSWANTEAFF,TGTGCCAGCATGGACTCCTGGGCGAACACTGAAGCTTTCTTT
NA,TRBV19,NA,TRBJ2-1,CASSTQGGSYNEQFF,TGTGCCAGTAGTACACAGGGTGGCTCCTACAATGAGCAGTTCTTC
once,TRBV7-8,NA,TRBJ2-3,CASRRNGGTDTQYF,TGTGCCAGCAGACGAAACGGGGGCACAGATACGCAGTATTTT
NA,TRBV6-5,NA,TRBJ1-3,CASSPRYSGNTIYF,TGTGCCAGCAGTCCCCGATACTCTGGAAACACCATATATTTT
NA,TRBV13,NA,TRBJ2-1,CASSLGSTYNEQFF,TGTGCCAGCAGCCTCGGGTCGACCTACAATGAGCAGTTCTTC
NA,TRBV20-1,NA,TRBJ1-1,CSAEGATEAFF,TGCAGTGCTGAGGGAGCCACTGAAGCTTTCTTT
NA,TRBV28,NA,TRBJ2-1,CASSFSGSSYNEQFF,TGTGCCAGCAGTTTTTCAGGGAGCTCCTACAATGAGCAGTTCTTC
NA,TRBV4-2,TRBD1,TRBJ1-1,CASSLGQEAEAFF,TGTGCCAGCAGCCTTGGACAGGAAGCTGAAGCTTTCTTT
few,TRBV6-4,TRBD2,TRBJ2-3,CASSEASGGNTDTQYF,TGTGCCAGCAGTGAAGCTAGCGGGGGGAACACAGATACGCAGTATTTT
NA,TRBV28,NA,TRBJ1-5,CASSSGRGQPQHF,TGTGCCAGCAGTTCAGGGAGGGGTCAGCCCCAGCATTTT
NA,TRBV28,NA,TRBJ2-3,CASSLQPALADTQYF,TGTGCCAGCAGTTTACAGCCTGCTTTGGCAGATACGCAGTATTTT
NA,TRBV19,NA,TRBJ2-3,CASSPLGGPDTQYF,TGTGCCAGTAGTCCCCTTGGGGGGCCCGATACGCAGTATTTT
NA,TRBV5-8,NA,TRBJ1-3,CASRQLSSGNTIYF,TGTGCCAGCAGACAGCTAAGCTCTGGAAACACCATATATTTT
NA,TRBV7-8,NA,TRBJ2-7,CASSFGTSTYEQYF,TGTGCCAGCAGCTTTGGGACTTCTACCTACGAGCAGTACTTC
NA,TRBV4-1,TRBD1,TRBJ1-4,CASSPEPGQVSEKLFF,TGCGCCAGCAGCCCAGAACCGGGACAGGTTTCTGAAAAACTGTTTTTT
NA,TRBV10-3,TRBD1,TRBJ1-1,CAISGGQGEKGAFF,TGTGCCATCAGTGGAGGACAGGGGGAAAAGGGAGCTTTCTTT
NA,TRBV19,TRBD1,TRBJ1-5,CASSPWTGEDVQPQHF,TGTGCCAGTAGTCCATGGACAGGGGAGGATGTTCAGCCCCAGCATTTT
NA,TRBV13,NA,TRBJ2-3,CASRQWEQGILDTQYF,TGTGCCAGCAGGCAGTGGGAACAGGGTATTTTGGATACGCAGTATTTT
NA,TRBV28,TRBD1,TRBJ1-2,CASSPPVGQGDYTF,TGTGCCAGCAGTCCCCCGGTGGGACAGGGAGATTACACCTTC
NA,TRBV3-1/TRBV3-2,NA,TRBJ1-5,CASSQAPLDQPQHF,TGTGCCAGCAGCCAAGCTCCCTTGGATCAGCCCCAGCATTTT
once,TRBV7-7,NA,TRBJ2-2,CASSPLESRTGELFF,TGTGCTAGCAGCCCCCTGGAGAGCCGTACCGGGGAGCTGTTTTTT
NA,TRBV5-4,NA,TRBJ1-2,CASSVGGYGYTF,TGTGCCAGCAGCGTAGGGGGCTATGGCTACACCTTC
NA,TRBV5-1,NA,TRBJ2-1,CASSREVHEQFF,TGCGCCAGCAGCAGGGAAGTCCATGAGCAGTTCTTC
NA,TRBV7-2,TRBD1,TRBJ1-2,CASSLAKGQGFGYTF,TGTGCCAGCAGCTTAGCCAAGGGACAGGGGTTTGGCTACACCTTC
NA,TRBV6-5,TRBD1,TRBJ2-5,CASSYPSRQGAQYF,TGTGCCAGCAGTTACCCCTCGCGACAGGGGGCCCAGTACTTC
NA,TRBV5-1,NA,TRBJ2-7,CASSSQGYEQYF,TGCGCCAGCAGCTCGCAGGGATACGAGCAGTACTTC
once,TRBV7-2,TRBD1,TRBJ1-2,CASSVEQGRLTFGDGYTF,TGTGCCAGCAGCGTCGAACAGGGGAGACTAACTTTCGGCGATGGCTACACCTTC
NA,TRBV19,TRBD1,TRBJ1-4,CASSIGTGGFLNEKLFF,TGTGCCAGTAGTATTGGGACAGGGGGATTTTTAAATGAAAAACTGTTTTTT
NA,TRBV6-4,TRBD1,TRBJ2-1,CASSRQGNYNEQFF,TGTGCCAGCAGCCGACAGGGAAACTACAATGAGCAGTTCTTC
once,TRBV19,NA,TRBJ1-6,CASSIGRRLNYNSPLHF,TGTGCCAGTAGTATCGGAAGGAGATTAAACTATAATTCACCCCTCCACTTT
NA,TRBV6-5,NA,TRBJ1-1,CASSRGQFDAEAFF,TGTGCCAGCAGCCGAGGACAGTTCGATGCTGAAGCTTTCTTT
NA,TRBV2,NA,TRBJ1-1,CASRGTVNTEAFF,TGTGCCAGCAGGGGTACAGTGAACACTGAAGCTTTCTTT
NA,TRBV5-1,NA,TRBJ1-2,CASSLGTGIGYGYTF,TGCGCCAGCAGCTTGGGGACGGGGATAGGCTATGGCTACACCTTC
NA,TRBV29-1,NA,TRBJ1-1,CSVAYTGRAEAFF,TGCAGCGTTGCCTACACAGGGAGAGCTGAAGCTTTCTTT
NA,TRBV4-1,NA,TRBJ1-4,CASSQETPRPGVNEKLFF,TGCGCCAGCAGCCAAGAAACCCCAAGACCAGGGGTTAATGAAAAACTGTTTTTT
NA,TRBV3-1/TRBV3-2,NA,TRBJ2-7,CASSYQVTSYEQYF,TGTGCCAGCAGCTACCAGGTGACCTCCTACGAGCAGTACTTC
NA,TRBV5-6,NA,TRBJ1-1,CASSRPQSILAGDTEAFF,TGTGCCAGCAGCCGACCCCAATCAATCCTGGCCGGGGACACTGAAGCTTTCTTT
NA,TRBV6-1,NA,TRBJ2-2,CASSELGSYTGELFF,TGTGCCAGCAGTGAACTTGGGAGTTACACCGGGGAGCTGTTTTTT
NA,TRBV5-1,NA,TRBJ1-2,CASSLAGPGSRGYTF,TGCGCCAGCAGCTTGGCGGGTCCGGGCTCGCGTGGCTACACCTTC
NA,TRBV19,TRBD1,TRBJ1-1,CASTPSRQGGSTEAFF,TGTGCCAGTACCCCCTCCCGACAGGGAGGTAGCACTGAAGCTTTCTTT
NA,TRBV14,NA,TRBJ1-1,CASSQGPGRGTEAFF,TGTGCCAGCAGCCAAGGTCCAGGGAGGGGGACTGAAGCTTTCTTT
NA,TRBV4-2,TRBD1,TRBJ1-1,CASSPGTGVRTEAFF,TGTGCCAGCAGCCCCGGGACAGGGGTCAGGACTGAAGCTTTCTTT
NA,TRBV5-4,NA,TRBJ2-2,CASSLAGVGTGELFF,TGTGCCAGCAGCTTGGCGGGGGTCGGCACCGGGGAGCTGTTTTTT
NA,TRBV6-5,NA,TRBJ1-2,CASRDGPYGYTF,TGTGCCAGCAGGGACGGCCCCTATGGCTACACCTTC
once,TRBV18,NA,TRBJ2-5,CASSSIEEETQYF,TGTGCCAGCTCATCTATAGAGGAAGAGACCCAGTACTTC
NA,TRBV9,TRBD1,TRBJ1-3,CASSVDWTGVGNTIYF,TGTGCCAGCAGCGTAGATTGGACAGGGGTCGGAAACACCATATATTTT
few,TRBV9,NA,TRBJ2-2,CASSARSYTGELFF,TGTGCCAGCAGCGCCCGGAGTTACACCGGGGAGCTGTTTTTT
NA,TRBV27,TRBD1,TRBJ1-1,CASSRGTGATEAFF,TGTGCCAGCAGCCGGGGGACAGGGGCCACTGAAGCTTTCTTT
NA,TRBV27,TRBD2,TRBJ2-3,CASSSLGLAGGTDTQYF,TGTGCCAGCAGTTCCTTGGGACTAGCGGGGGGCACAGATACGCAGTATTTT
NA,TRBV5-1,NA,TRBJ1-4,CASSRDYIGSESEKLFF,TGCGCCAGCAGCCGGGACTACATAGGATCTGAAAGTGAAAAACTGTTTTTT
NA,TRBV3-1/TRBV3-2,NA,TRBJ2-1,CASSQDGGPHNEQFF,TGTGCCAGCAGCCAAGACGGGGGGCCCCACAATGAGCAGTTCTTC